This T cell receptor (beta chain) was found in a study of cytomegalovirus exposure and HLA in healthy donors. This clone was found a few times. Its specificity is not known. Whole-study findings and limits: The study had only CMV serostatus as immune exposure information.

V was cut by 10 bases and J by 2 bases, with 14 bases left in between. This CDR3 comprises 13 residues. Per the germline V gene, CDR1 is SGDLS and CDR2 is YYNGEE. This PCR relied on a set of 60 Vbeta primers and 13 Jbeta primers. The table came from immunoSEQ multiplex PCR; TCRdb's copy has only in-frame clones and leaves some out. The sample contains 95,000 to 150,000 clones, around 70% of which appear only once. The sample taken for sequencing was PBMCs. This sequence originates from a middle-aged woman in good health and CMV-seropositive. The rearrangement links TRBV9 to TRBJ2-3; D is possibly TRBD2 (6 bases). This CDR3 is CAAGRGDTDTQYF. The DNA of the CDR3 is TGTGCCGCAGGGCGGGGAGACACAGATACGCAGTATTTT.